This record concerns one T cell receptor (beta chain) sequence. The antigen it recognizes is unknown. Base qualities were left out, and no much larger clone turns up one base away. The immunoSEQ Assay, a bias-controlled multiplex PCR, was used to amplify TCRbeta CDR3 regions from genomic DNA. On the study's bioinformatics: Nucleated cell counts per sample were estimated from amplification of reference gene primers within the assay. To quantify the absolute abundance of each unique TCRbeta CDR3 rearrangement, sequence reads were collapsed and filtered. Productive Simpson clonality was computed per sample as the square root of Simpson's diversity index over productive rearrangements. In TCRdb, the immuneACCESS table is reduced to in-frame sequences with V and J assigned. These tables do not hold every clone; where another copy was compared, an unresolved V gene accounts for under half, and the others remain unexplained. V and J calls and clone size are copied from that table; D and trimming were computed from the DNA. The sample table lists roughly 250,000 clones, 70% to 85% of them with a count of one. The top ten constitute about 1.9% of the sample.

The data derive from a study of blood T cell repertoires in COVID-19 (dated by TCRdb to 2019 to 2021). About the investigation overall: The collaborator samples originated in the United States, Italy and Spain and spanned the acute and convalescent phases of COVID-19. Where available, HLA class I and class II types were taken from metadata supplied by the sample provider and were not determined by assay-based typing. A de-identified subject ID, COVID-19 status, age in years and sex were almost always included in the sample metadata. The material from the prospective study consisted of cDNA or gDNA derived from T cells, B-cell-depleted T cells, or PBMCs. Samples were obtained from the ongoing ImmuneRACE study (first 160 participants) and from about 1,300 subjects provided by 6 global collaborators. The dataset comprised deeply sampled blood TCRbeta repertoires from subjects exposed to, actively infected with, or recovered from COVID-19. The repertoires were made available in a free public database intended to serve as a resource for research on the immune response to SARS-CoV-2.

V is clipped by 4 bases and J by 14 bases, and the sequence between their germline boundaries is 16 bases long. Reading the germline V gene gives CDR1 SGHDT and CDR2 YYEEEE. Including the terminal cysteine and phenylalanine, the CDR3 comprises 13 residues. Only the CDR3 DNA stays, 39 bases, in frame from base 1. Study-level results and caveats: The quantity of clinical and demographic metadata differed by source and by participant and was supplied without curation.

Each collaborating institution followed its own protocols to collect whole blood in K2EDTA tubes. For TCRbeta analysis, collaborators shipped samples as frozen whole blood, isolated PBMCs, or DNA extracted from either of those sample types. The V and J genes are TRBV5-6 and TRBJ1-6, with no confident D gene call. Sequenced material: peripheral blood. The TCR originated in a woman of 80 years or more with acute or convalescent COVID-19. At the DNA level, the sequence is TGTGCCAGCAGCACCCGACACCTTACCTCCCTCCACTTT. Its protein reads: CASSTRHLTSLHF. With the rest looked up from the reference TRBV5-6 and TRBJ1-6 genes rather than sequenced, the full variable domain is DAGVTQSPTHLIKTRGQQVTLRCSPKSGHDTVSWYQQALGQGPQFIFQYYEEEERQRGNFPDRFSGHQFPNYSSELNVNALLLGDSALYLCASSTRHLTSLHFGNGTRLTVT.